The 17 T cell receptor beta chains below come from one sample, sequenced in a study of T cells in narcolepsy. TCRdb keeps only in-frame clones here, not all; method: immunoSEQ multiplex PCR. The repertoire consists of approximately 20,000 clones, with about 91% occurring once and the leading ten covering 0.9% to 1.2%. The sequenced material came from CD45RA- memory CD4+ T cells from PBMCs. These TCRs come from a human donor with narcolepsy.

The chain links TRBV6-5 to TRBJ2-7; D may be TRBD2 (6 bases). The CDR3 sequence is 15 residues long. Germline V lookup: CDR1 MNHEY, CDR2 SVGAGI. The germline V and J ends were trimmed by 5 bases and 3 bases, with 17 bases remaining between them. In nucleotides, the CDR3 is TGTGCCAGCAGTAGGGCCGGGACTGGTGACTACGAGCAGTACTTC. This translates into CASSRAGTGDYEQYF.

The chain recombines TRBV1 with TRBJ2-7; the DNA was not compared with TRBD2, the D call given in the table. TRBV1 is assigned pseudogene status. CDR3 size: 18 residues. CDR3 sequence (DNA): TGCACCAGCAGCCAACCTTTGACTAGCGGGAACACATCACACGAGCAGTACTTC. This encodes CTSSQPLTSGNTSHEQYF.

V is TRBV29-1 and J is TRBJ2-3; 11 nucleotides align to TRBD2. The CDR3 has 14 residues. Per germline, CDR1 SQVTM and CDR2 ANQGSEA. The V segment lost 5 bases and the J segment 3 bases; nucleotides outside the gene matches: 4. CDR3 protein: CSVSLAGATDTQYF. The CDR3 DNA reads as TGCAGCGTTTCACTAGCGGGAGCAACAGATACGCAGTATTTT.

This clone appeared a single time. The chain carries TRBV5-1 and TRBJ2-1, with 9 bases fitting TRBD1. Germline V gives CDR1 SGHRS, CDR2 YFSETQ. Trimming cost V 0 bases and J 7 bases; bases outside gene matches: 2. The CDR3 has 14 residues. Here the CDR3 reads CASSLAQGANEQFF. The CDR3 DNA is TGCGCCAGCAGCTTGGCACAGGGGGCGAATGAGCAGTTCTTC.

The rearrangement joins TRBV6-4 to TRBJ2-1; 7 bases fit TRBD2. Germline CDR1 is MRHNA and CDR2 is SNTAGT. V dropped 3 bases and J dropped 5; count of bases not matched to a gene: 7. This CDR3 contains 15 residues. Here the CDR3 reads CASSDRSSGNNEQFF. The CDR3 nucleotides read TGTGCCAGCAGTGATCGCTCTAGCGGTAACAATGAGCAGTTCTTC.

The rearrangement joins TRBV6-1 to TRBJ2-7; D remains ambiguous. Trimming pared 3 bases from V and 6 bases from J, leaving 12 bases between. This CDR3 has 13 amino acids. The germline gives CDR1 MNHNS, CDR2 SASEGT. CDR3 amino acids: CASSEHGSGEQYF. The DNA for the CDR3 is TGTGCCAGCAGTGAGCACGGCTCGGGCGAGCAGTACTTC.

The chain carries TRBV7-2 and TRBJ1-5; tentatively, D is TRBD1 (5 bases). Per the germline V gene, CDR1 is SGHTA and CDR2 is FQGNSA. CDR3 size: 16 residues. Trimming pared 5 bases from V and 1 base from J, leaving 15 bases between. CDR3 amino acids: CASSRGGGESNQPQHF. CDR3 sequence (DNA): TGTGCCAGCAGCCGCGGGGGAGGGGAAAGCAATCAGCCCCAGCATTTT.

The chain is built from TRBV14 and TRBJ1-4; 7 bases line up with TRBD1. CDR1 is SGHDN, CDR2 FVKESK, per germline. This CDR3 spans 16 amino acids. Germline trimming cut 5 bases from V and 5 bases from J; bases unmatched to any gene: 11. The chain's CDR3 is CASSSRGTGVNEKLFF. The CDR3 DNA reads TGTGCCAGCAGCTCCCGGGGTACAGGGGTGAATGAAAAACTGTTTTTT.

The chain combines TRBV6-5 with TRBJ2-3, with unresolved D. This CDR3 has 13 residues. V gave up 7 bases and J gave up 0 bases, with 8 bases separating them. Germline CDR1 is MNHEY and CDR2 is SVGAGI. The CDR3 is CASKALSTDTQYF. Here the CDR3 DNA reads TGTGCCAGCAAGGCGCTTAGCACAGATACGCAGTATTTT.

Only one count was recorded for this clone. The chain couples TRBV15 to TRBJ2-4; D possibly corresponds to TRBD2 (6 bases). V shed 0 bases and J shed 0 bases, with 9 bases lying between them. In germline, CDR1 is LNHNV, CDR2 YYDKDF (reference sequence). This CDR3 has 16 residues. CDR3 protein: CATSRDGGAAKNIQYF. CDR3 in DNA: TGTGCCACCAGCAGAGATGGAGGGGCAGCCAAAAACATTCAGTACTTC.

The chain links TRBV19 to TRBJ2-1, with TRBD2 matching 11 bases. CDR3 size: 17 residues. Germline lookup yields CDR1 LNHDA and CDR2 SQIVND (reference sequence). The V gene end was trimmed by 4 bases and the J gene end by 7 bases; junction bases not matched to a gene: 12. As DNA, the CDR3 is TGTGCCAGTAGTACATACTTAGCGGGAGGGCCGGGGAATGAGCAGTTCTTC. Encoded protein: CASSTYLAGGPGNEQFF.

The chain combines TRBV10-3 with TRBJ2-2; 13 bases map to TRBD2. With 7 bases clipped from V and 5 bases from J, the junction kept 7 bases outside the gene matches. The CDR3 totals 16 residues. Germline V lookup: CDR1 ENHRY, CDR2 SYGVKD. The CDR3 DNA follows: TGTGCCATCAACCGACTAGCGGGAGGTGGTACCGGGGAGCTGTTTTTT. This translates into CAINRLAGGGTGELFF.

The V and J genes are TRBV18 and TRBJ1-1, with a tentative D call TRBD1 (6 bases). The length of the CDR3 is 14 residues. Trimming removed 2 bases at V and 1 base at J, with 8 bases between. Per germline, CDR1 KGHSH and CDR2 LQKENI. CDR3 loop: CASSPGTSNTEAFF. In nucleotides, the CDR3 is TGTGCCAGCTCACCAGGGACATCGAACACTGAAGCTTTCTTT.

The CDR3 bases are TGTGCCAGCAGCTTGGCCAGCGGACTAGCTACGCAGTATTTT. This codes for CASSLASGLATQYF. The rearrangement uses TRBV5-5 and TRBJ2-3, with 8 bases identical to TRBD2. Germline assignment: CDR1 SGHKS and CDR2 YYEKEE (reference sequence). This CDR3 comprises 14 residues. The junction had 5 bases not matched to a gene; V was cut back by 0 bases and J by 8 bases.

This clone was observed once. The V gene is TRBV21-1, the J gene TRBJ2-1. TRBV21-1 is a pseudogene locus. There are 12 residues in the CDR3. The DNA of the CDR3 is TGTGCCAGCAGCAAAACCGACAATGAGCAGTTCTTC. It codes for CASSKTDNEQFF.

The genes are TRBV7-9 and TRBJ2-1; D gene uncertain. Germline V CDR1 and CDR2: SEHNR, FQNEAQ (reference sequence). CDR3 length: 14 amino acids. The DNA of the CDR3 is TGTGCAAACATTCCCGGAGACTCCTACAATGAGCAGTTCTTC. Residues: CANIPGDSYNEQFF. The variable domain in full, completed from reference TRBV7-9 and TRBJ2-1, reads DTGVSQNPRHKITKRGQNVTFRCDPISEHNRLYWYRQTLGQGPEFLTYFQNEAQLEKSRLLSDRFSAERPKGSFSTLEIQRTEQGDSAMYLCANIPGDSYNEQFFGPGTRLTVL.

The J gene is TRBJ1-2, the V gene TRBV5-6; TRBD1 aligns across 7 bases. There are 16 residues in the CDR3. CDR1 SGHDT and CDR2 YYEEEE come from the germline V gene. V was pared by 7 bases and J by 2 bases, with 14 bases of the junction left unmatched. The CDR3 DNA is TGTGCCAGCTACCCCCCTGGGCACAGGGGCAACTATGGCTACACCTTC. Protein: CASYPPGHRGNYGYTF.